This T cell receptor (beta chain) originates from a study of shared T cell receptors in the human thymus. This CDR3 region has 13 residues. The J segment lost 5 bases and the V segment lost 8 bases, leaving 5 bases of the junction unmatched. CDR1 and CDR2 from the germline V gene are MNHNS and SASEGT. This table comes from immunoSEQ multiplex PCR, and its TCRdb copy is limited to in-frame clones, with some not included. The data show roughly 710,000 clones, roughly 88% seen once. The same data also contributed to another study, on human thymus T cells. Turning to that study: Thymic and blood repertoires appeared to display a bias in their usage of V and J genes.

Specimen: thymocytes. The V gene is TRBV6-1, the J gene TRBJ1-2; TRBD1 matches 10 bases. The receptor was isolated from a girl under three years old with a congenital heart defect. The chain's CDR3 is CASVGDRGYGYTF. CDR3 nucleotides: TGTGCCAGCGTGGGGGACAGGGGTTATGGCTACACCTTC.